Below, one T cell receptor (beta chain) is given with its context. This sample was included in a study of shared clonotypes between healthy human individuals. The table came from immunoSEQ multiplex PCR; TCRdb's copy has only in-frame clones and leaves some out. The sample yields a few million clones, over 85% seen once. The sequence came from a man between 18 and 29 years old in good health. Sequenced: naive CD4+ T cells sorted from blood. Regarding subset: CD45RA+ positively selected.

The CDR3 nucleotides are TGTGCCTGGAGTAAAGGCAAAGATCATTCACCCCTCCACTTT. It is translated as CAWSKGKDHSPLHF. J is TRBJ1-6 and V is TRBV30; D gene ambiguous. Trimming took off 2 bases at V and 8 bases at J, with 13 bases between the two ends. This CDR3 has 14 residues. CDR1 is GTSNPN and CDR2 is SVGIG in the germline V gene (reference sequence).